What follows are 30 T cell receptor beta chains derived from one specimen sequenced in a study of blood T cell repertoires in COVID-19. TCRdb keeps only in-frame clones here, not all; method: immunoSEQ multiplex PCR. This repertoire shows approximately 240,000 clones, nearly 90% found once; its top ten account for approximately 2.1%. The material sequenced was peripheral blood. All receptors come from a middle-aged woman who had recovered from COVID-19.

J is TRBJ1-2 and V is TRBV2; no clear D. The CDR3 is made up of 12 amino acids. Between the trimmed V and J ends, which lost 3 bases and 2 bases, there was a span of 4 bases. The germline CDR1 and CDR2 sequences are SNHLY and FYNNEI. CDR3 bases: TGTGCCAGCAGTGACCTGAACTATGGCTACACCTTC. Translated, it gives CASSDLNYGYTF.

The rearrangement uses TRBV14 and TRBJ2-5, with TRBD1 matching 8 bases. This CDR3 comprises 17 residues. Germline CDR1 SGHDN, CDR2 FVKESK. V trimming: 4 bases; J trimming: 2 bases; junction bases outside the gene matches: 12. CDR3 in amino acids: CASSPHRDRKVQETQYF. The CDR3 region has the DNA TGTGCCAGCAGCCCACACCGGGACAGGAAGGTTCAAGAGACCCAGTACTTC.

V gene TRBV11-2 combines with J gene TRBJ1-3, with TRBD1 identical over 7 bases. Germline V gene sequence: CDR1 SGHAT, CDR2 FQNNGV. The trim removed 5 bases at V and 0 bases at J, leaving 4 bases unmatched. This CDR3 region has 15 residues. The CDR3 DNA is TGTGCCAGCAGCGGCGGGACAGCCTCTGGAAACACCATATATTTT. This sequence encodes CASSGGTASGNTIYF.

The sample holds one count of this clone. The chain has TRBV18 and TRBJ1-5; perhaps TRBD1 as D (6 bases). Germline V gene lookup returns CDR1 KGHSH and CDR2 LQKENI. The CDR3 is made up of 15 amino acids. The V end lost 3 bases, the J end lost 2 bases, and 11 bases lay between the germline ends. CDR3 nucleotide sequence: TGTGCCAGCTCACCTCAGGGGCATGGCAATCAGCCCCAGCATTTT. As protein: CASSPQGHGNQPQHF. Full variable domain (outside the CDR3, taken from reference TRBV18 and TRBJ1-5): NAGVMQNPRHLVRRRGQEARLRCSPMKGHSHVYWYRQLPEEGLKFMVYLQKENIIDESGMPKERFSAEFPKEGPSILRIQQVVRGDSAAYFCASSPQGHGNQPQHFGDGTRLSIL.

The chain is built from TRBV10-3 and TRBJ2-5; possibly TRBD1 for D (5 bases). V was shortened by 0 bases and J by 3 bases, with 8 bases between the two germline ends. Germline V gives CDR1 ENHRY, CDR2 SYGVKD. This CDR3 contains 14 residues. CDR3: CAISESQGKETQYF. DNA of the CDR3: TGTGCCATCAGTGAGTCTCAGGGAAAAGAGACCCAGTACTTC.

V gene TRBV6-2 or TRBV6-3 combines with J gene TRBJ1-4, with no clear D. Trimming stripped 3 bases from V and 0 bases from J, with 8 bases between. CDR1 MNHEY and CDR2 SVGEGT come from the germline V gene. The CDR3 sequence is 15 residues long. The CDR3 region is CASSYSDSTNEKLFF. The CDR3 DNA reads as TGTGCCAGCAGTTATTCGGACTCAACTAATGAAAAACTGTTTTTT.

The chain recombines TRBV11-3 with TRBJ2-1, with 11 bases aligning to TRBD2. Germline V gene data show CDR1 as SGHNT and CDR2 as YENEEA. Trimming cost V 7 bases and J 5 bases; bases outside gene matches: 7. The CDR3 runs to 15 residues. CDR3 DNA: TGTGCCAGCACCCCGAGGGGACTAGCGGACAATGAGCAGTTCTTC. Translating gives CASTPRGLADNEQFF.

V and J are TRBV7-2 and TRBJ2-1; 8 bases are a match to TRBD2. Germline values: CDR1 SGHTA, CDR2 FQGNSA. V trimming: 3 bases; J trimming: 9 bases; junction bases outside the gene matches: 7. CDR3 size: 14 residues. In nucleotides, the CDR3 is TGTGCCAGCAGCTTGGCGGGGGGATGGGGTGAGCAGTTCTTC. Its protein is CASSLAGGWGEQFF.

In this sample, this clone turned up a few times. The V call is TRBV21-1, the J call TRBJ1-1; the table gives TRBD1 as D, unverified against the DNA. TRBV21-1 is deemed a pseudogene. The CDR3 is made up of 16 amino acids. CDR3 sequence reads: CASSKGGQGGGTEAFF. The CDR3 nucleotides are TGTGCCAGCAGCAAAGGAGGACAGGGGGGAGGTACTGAAGCTTTCTTT.

This clone occurred once. The V gene is TRBV4-1, the J gene TRBJ1-2; 11 positions agree with TRBD1. J lost 3 bases, V lost 0 bases, and 3 bases had no gene match. Looked up from germline, CDR1 is MGHRA and CDR2 is YSYEKL. CDR3 length: 16 amino acids. CDR3 in amino acids: CASSQDGTGGDYGYTF. The CDR3 region has the DNA TGCGCCAGCAGCCAAGACGGGACAGGGGGGGACTATGGCTACACCTTC.

V is TRBV13 and J is TRBJ1-3, with no clear D. The ends were cut back, 5 bases at V and 2 bases at J, with 13 bases in the middle. The CDR3 has 15 amino acids. CDR1 PRHDT and CDR2 FYEKMQ come from the germline V gene (reference sequence). The CDR3 spells CASSRYGLTGNTIYF. CDR3 bases: TGTGCCAGCAGCCGTTACGGTTTGACTGGAAACACCATATATTTT.

V is TRBV30 and J is TRBJ1-6, with D tentatively TRBD1 (5 bases). The CDR3 runs 14 residues. V was shortened by 2 bases and J by 5 bases, with 10 bases between the two germline ends. CDR1 and CDR2 (germline): GTSNPN, SVGIG (reference sequence). CDR3 amino acids: CAWSMGPHNSPLHF. CDR3 coding DNA: TGTGCCTGGAGTATGGGGCCTCATAATTCACCCCTCCACTTT.

This chain joins TRBV12-3 or TRBV12-4 and TRBJ1-3, with D uncertain. The CDR3 totals 12 residues. The ends were cut back, 3 bases at V and 7 bases at J, with 7 bases in the middle. The CDR3 here is CASSLGGNTIYF. CDR3 in DNA: TGTGCCAGCAGTTTGGGAGGGAACACCATATATTTT.

A word on this clone: Within the sample, other DNA sequences also encode this same CDR3. The rearrangement links TRBV18 to TRBJ2-6; the D is unclear. V lost 3 bases to trimming and J lost 0 bases, with 3 bases between them. CDR3 size: 14 residues. Germline-derived CDR1 and CDR2 are KGHSH and LQKENI. Here the CDR3 DNA reads TGTGCCAGCTCACCTAGCTCTGGGGCCAACGTCCTGACTTTC. Translated, it gives CASSPSSGANVLTF.

This chain links TRBV7-9 with TRBJ2-7, with D maybe TRBD2 (6 bases). This CDR3 spans 17 amino acids. CDR1 and CDR2 (germline): SEHNR, FQNEAQ (reference sequence). V was clipped by 2 bases and J by 3 bases, with 20 bases between them. The CDR3 region has the DNA TGTGCCAGCAGCTTACAAACTTCCCGGGACTCCCACTACGAGCAGTACTTC. Its protein product is CASSLQTSRDSHYEQYF.

The chain combines TRBV19 with TRBJ1-2; TRBD1 matches 8 bases. This CDR3 has 14 residues. Germline V lookup: CDR1 LNHDA, CDR2 SQIVND (reference sequence). V gave up 7 bases and J gave up 2 bases; unmatched junction bases: 6. The CDR3 nucleotides read TGTGCCAGTATAGGGACAGGCGTCAACTATGGCTACACCTTC. Translation: CASIGTGVNYGYTF.

The V and J genes are TRBV7-2 and TRBJ1-2; TRBD1 might be the D (5 bases). The V end was cut by 1 base, the J end by 8 bases, with 14 bases between. The CDR3 covers 14 residues. The germline V gene encodes CDR1 SGHTA and CDR2 FQGNSA. DNA for the CDR3: TGTGCCAGCAGCTTAGACACAGGATCTCGGGGCTACACCTTC. Its protein product is CASSLDTGSRGYTF. Variable domain in full (rest from reference TRBV7-2 and TRBJ1-2): GAGVSQSPSNKVTEKGKDVELRCDPISGHTALYWYRQSLGQGLEFLIYFQGNSAPDKSGLPSDRFSAERTGGSVSTLTIQRTQQEDSAVYLCASSLDTGSRGYTFGSGTRLTVV.

V is TRBV5-1 and J is TRBJ2-1; 8 bases map to TRBD1. The ends lost 5 bases at V and 3 bases at J; junction bases unmatched: 4. Germline values: CDR1 SGHRS, CDR2 YFSETQ. The CDR3 is made up of 14 amino acids. CDR3 coding DNA: TGCGCCAGCAGTCTCGGGACAGGCTACAATGAGCAGTTCTTC. Translated, it gives CASSLGTGYNEQFF.

V and J are TRBV12-3 or TRBV12-4 and TRBJ1-6; perhaps TRBD1 as D (5 bases). The CDR3 has 13 residues. V shed 8 bases and J shed 7 bases, with 12 bases lying between them. The CDR3 is CASSNGGNSPLHF. In DNA form, the CDR3 reads TGTGCCAGCTCCAATGGGGGGAATTCACCCCTCCACTTT.

As to this clone: A read error is possible here, since a much larger clone lies one base away. The V gene is TRBV3-1 (or the pseudogene TRBV3-2), the J gene TRBJ2-7; D call uncertain. Germline V CDR1 and CDR2: LGHDT, YNNKEL (reference sequence). The CDR3 loop spans 12 amino acids. V was pared by 4 bases and J by 0 bases, with 4 bases between. CDR3 bases: TGTGCCAGCAGCCCCAGCTCCTACGAGCAGTACTTC. Translation: CASSPSSYEQYF.

The chain recombines TRBV6-5 with TRBJ2-1; D perhaps matches TRBD2 (6 bases). Germline assignment: CDR1 MNHEY and CDR2 SVGAGI. The ends were cut back, 0 bases at V and 14 bases at J, with 14 bases in the middle. CDR3 length equals 13 residues. For the CDR3, the DNA is TGTGCCAGCAGTTACTCGGTGGGGGACTTGAAGTTCTTC. Amino acids: CASSYSVGDLKFF.

In nucleotides, the CDR3 is TGTGCCAGCAGTTCCACTAGCGGGAAGATAGATACGCAGTATTTT. Encoded protein: CASSSTSGKIDTQYF. The rearrangement joins TRBV6-2 or TRBV6-3 to TRBJ2-3; 10 positions agree with TRBD2. Germline CDR1 reads MNHEY; CDR2 reads SVGEGT. The CDR3 runs 15 residues. With V trimmed by 4 bases and J by 5 bases, 6 bases remained unmatched.

The chain links TRBV4-1 to TRBJ1-2; TRBD1 matches at 8 bases. This CDR3 region has 16 residues. CDR1 is MGHRA, CDR2 YSYEKL, per germline. V was clipped by 6 bases and J by 6 bases; unmatched bases: 15. The CDR3 loop is CASRPDFTGQEDGYTF. Written as DNA, the CDR3 is TGCGCCAGCAGGCCTGACTTTACGGGACAGGAGGATGGCTACACCTTC.

This rearrangement joins TRBV13 to TRBJ2-5; 12 positions match TRBD1. V shed 1 base and J 5 bases; nucleotides not matched to a gene: 8. This CDR3 spans 17 amino acids. Germline V CDR1 and CDR2: PRHDT, FYEKMQ (reference sequence). The CDR3, as DNA: TGTGCCAGCAGCTTAGAGGGGGGACAGGGGGCGCTTGAGACCCAGTACTTC. Protein sequence: CASSLEGGQGALETQYF.

In its sample, this clone was seen a few times. The same CDR3 also results from other DNA sequences found in this sample. The V gene is TRBV19, the J gene TRBJ1-5; D is possibly TRBD1 (5 bases). V was pared by 5 bases and J by 0 bases, with 8 bases between. CDR1 and CDR2 from the germline V gene are LNHDA and SQIVND (reference sequence). The CDR3 has 14 residues. In DNA, the CDR3 is TGTGCCAGTAGTCGACAGAATAGCAATCAGCCCCAGCATTTT. This codes for CASSRQNSNQPQHF. Variable domain in full (rest from reference TRBV19 and TRBJ1-5): DGGITQSPKYLFRKEGQNVTLSCEQNLNHDAMYWYRQDPGQGLRLIYYSQIVNDFQKGDIAEGYSVSREKKESFPLTVTSAQKNPTAFYLCASSRQNSNQPQHFGDGTRLSIL.

The chain uses TRBV5-4 and TRBJ2-1; D is undetermined. V lost 4 bases and J lost 9, with 17 bases in between. There are 14 residues in the CDR3. Germline V lookup: CDR1 SGHNT, CDR2 YYREEE (reference sequence). This CDR3 is CASSRNSNPSEQFF. CDR3 bases: TGTGCCAGCAGCAGGAACAGTAATCCAAGTGAGCAGTTCTTC.

This clone was seen a few times. The chain links TRBV25-1 to TRBJ2-7; D call uncertain. Looked up from germline, CDR1 is MGHDK and CDR2 is SYGVNS. Deletions cut 2 bases from V and 12 bases from J, with 11 bases between. The CDR3 runs 11 residues. The CDR3 reads CASSEKTDWYF. Written as DNA, the CDR3 is TGTGCCAGCAGTGAAAAAACAGATTGGTACTTC.

This sequence joins TRBV19 and TRBJ1-2; D call uncertain. CDR1 and CDR2 (germline): LNHDA, SQIVND (reference sequence). V lost 10 bases and J 1 base, leaving 4 bases between the germline ends. The CDR3 extends over 10 amino acids. The CDR3 coding sequence is TGTGCCACCAATAACTATGGCTACACCTTC. This gives the protein CATNNYGYTF.

This clone was picked up one time. The V and J genes are TRBV19 and TRBJ2-2; TRBD1 agrees at 7 bases. CDR3 length equals 15 residues. Per germline, CDR1 LNHDA and CDR2 SQIVND (reference sequence). Losses at the gene ends were 3 bases for V and 4 bases for J; bases not matched to a gene: 5. CDR3 bases: TGTGCCAGTAGTATTACAGGGGTAGTCACCGGGGAGCTGTTTTTT. It translates to CASSITGVVTGELFF.

This clone came up a few times. The chain links TRBV9 to TRBJ2-2, with 12 bases that match TRBD2. Per the germline V gene, CDR1 is SGDLS and CDR2 is YYNGEE. The CDR3 is 18 residues long. V was pared by 0 bases and J by 3 bases, with 6 bases of the junction left unmatched. The CDR3 coding sequence is TGTGCCAGCAGCGTAGTTCCTAGCGGGGGGGCTGACACCGGGGAGCTGTTTTTT. The encoded protein is CASSVVPSGGADTGELFF.